The next 27 T cell receptor beta chains were all read from a single sample in a study of blood T cell repertoires in COVID-19 (TCRdb year 2020). Library creation used the immunoSEQ multiplex PCR assay. As stored in TCRdb, this immuneACCESS dataset retains in-frame rearrangements with V and J assigned. A fraction of the clones does not appear; measured against another copy, unresolved V genes explain less than half of the discrepancy, and the remainder lacks a known reason. The sample data list about 46,000 clones, and 85% to 90% of these were observed just once. The ten largest make up just over 3% of the sample. The specimen sequenced was PBMCs or T cells enriched from blood (not recorded which). All receptors derive from a woman aged 45-60 years who had recovered from COVID-19.

The chain recombines TRBV6-2 or TRBV6-3 with TRBJ1-6, with D unclear. The CDR3 consists of 15 residues. Germline V gene lookup returns CDR1 MNHEY and CDR2 SVGEGT. Between the trimmed V and J ends, which lost 6 bases and 2 bases, there was a span of 11 bases. CDR3 in amino acids: CASSVPQTYNSPLHF. The CDR3 DNA is TGTGCCAGCAGCGTTCCACAGACCTATAATTCACCCCTCCACTTT.

V and J are TRBV5-4 and TRBJ1-6; no reliable D call. This CDR3 is 15 amino acids long. The germline V and J ends were trimmed by 0 bases and 6 bases, with 10 bases remaining between them. Germline CDR1 SGHNT, CDR2 YYREEE (reference sequence). CDR3 residues: CASSLAARSNSPLHF. The CDR3 DNA is TGTGCCAGCAGCTTGGCCGCTAGGTCTAATTCACCCCTCCACTTT.

This clone was observed once. The CDR3 is CASSLGQGIGSGNTIYF. The CDR3 DNA is TGTGCCAGCAGCTTAGGACAGGGGATAGGCTCTGGAAACACCATATATTTT. V is TRBV7-9 and J is TRBJ1-3; 8 bases line up with TRBD1. There are 17 residues in the CDR3. After removal of 1 base from V and 0 bases from J, the junction contained 5 bases not matched to a gene. Germline V gene data show CDR1 as SEHNR and CDR2 as FQNEAQ (reference sequence).

This rearrangement joins TRBV6-5 to TRBJ1-2, with 7 positions matching TRBD1. The CDR3 totals 14 residues. The germline V gene encodes CDR1 MNHEY and CDR2 SVGAGI. V gave up 6 bases and J gave up 2 bases; unmatched junction bases: 6. The CDR3 is CASSLGQPNYGYTF. The CDR3 DNA reads TGTGCCAGCAGCCTGGGACAGCCCAACTATGGCTACACCTTC.

This sequence joins TRBV10-3 and TRBJ2-5; 12 bases are a match to TRBD2. Germline V CDR1 and CDR2: ENHRY, SYGVKD. V trimming: 2 bases; J trimming: 2 bases; junction bases outside the gene matches: 6. The CDR3 totals 17 residues. CDR3 sequence reads: CAISETGTSGWQETQYF. As DNA, the CDR3 is TGTGCCATCAGTGAGACTGGGACTAGCGGGTGGCAAGAGACCCAGTACTTC.

V is TRBV5-4 and J is TRBJ2-2; 9 nucleotides line up with TRBD1. The CDR3 loop spans 15 amino acids. The ends lost 6 bases at V and 6 bases at J; junction bases unmatched: 9. Germline V gene sequence: CDR1 SGHNT, CDR2 YYREEE (reference sequence). Here the CDR3 reads CASTSGTGSPGELFF. Here the CDR3 DNA reads TGTGCCAGCACCTCTGGGACAGGGTCTCCCGGGGAGCTGTTTTTT.

The gene calls are TRBV5-1 and TRBJ2-3; tentative D call: TRBD1 (6 bases). Trimming took off 1 base at V and 4 bases at J, with 13 bases between the two ends. The CDR3 extends over 15 amino acids. Per germline, CDR1 SGHRS and CDR2 YFSETQ. This CDR3 reads CASSLSSPGADTQYF. Here the CDR3 DNA reads TGCGCCAGCAGCTTGAGTTCGCCAGGGGCAGATACGCAGTATTTT. The full variable domain, rest sourced from reference TRBV5-1 and TRBJ2-3, is KAGVTQTPRYLIKTRGQQVTLSCSPISGHRSVSWYQQTPGQGLQFLFEYFSETQRNKGNFPGRFSGRQFSNSRSEMNVSTLELGDSALYLCASSLSSPGADTQYFGPGTRLTVL.

Notes on this clone: Distinct nucleotide sequences in the sample also encode this CDR3. The V gene is TRBV30, the J gene TRBJ1-5; TRBD1 matches at 7 bases. Germline lookup yields CDR1 GTSNPN and CDR2 SVGIG (reference sequence). The V and J ends lost 3 bases and 5 bases, in that order; junction bases with no gene match: 4. The CDR3 loop spans 13 amino acids. DNA of the CDR3: TGTGCCTGGAGCCTTACAGGGGATCAGCCCCAGCATTTT. This encodes CAWSLTGDQPQHF.

V is TRBV6-5 and J is TRBJ2-1; weak D call: TRBD1 (6 bases). V was shortened by 4 bases and J by 5 bases, with 18 bases between the two germline ends. The CDR3 has 16 amino acids. Germline CDR1 reads MNHEY; CDR2 reads SVGAGI. DNA for the CDR3: TGTGCCAGCAGTTTCGGGCAGGGGACGGATGACAATGAGCAGTTCTTC. It encodes CASSFGQGTDDNEQFF.

This clone turned up a few times. This chain uses TRBV27 with TRBJ1-1; D remains unclear. CDR3 length: 15 amino acids. Germline values: CDR1 MNHEY, CDR2 SMNVEV (reference sequence). Trimming removed 4 bases at V and 1 base at J, with 13 bases between. The CDR3 loop reads CASSSYSSGNTEAFF. In DNA, the CDR3 is TGTGCCAGCAGTTCATACAGCAGCGGGAACACTGAAGCTTTCTTT.

The rearrangement links TRBV4-2 to TRBJ2-3; 7 nucleotides agree with TRBD2. Germline assignment: CDR1 LGHNA and CDR2 YNFKEQ. The CDR3 runs to 16 residues. J was trimmed by 2 bases and V by 3 bases; bases with no gene match: 8. DNA for the CDR3: TGTGCCAGCAGCCAGGGGCTTGGGAGGGACACAGATACGCAGTATTTT. It encodes CASSQGLGRDTDTQYF.

V gene TRBV11-2 combines with J gene TRBJ1-6, with D possibly TRBD1 on 6 matching bases. V lost 5 bases, J lost 8 bases, and 13 bases lay in between. The CDR3 loop spans 14 amino acids. Germline CDR1 SGHAT, CDR2 FQNNGV. This CDR3 reads CASSIGGAYSPLHF. The CDR3 region has the DNA TGTGCCAGCAGCATCGGGGGGGCGTATTCACCCCTCCACTTT.

Here the CDR3 DNA reads TGTGCCAGTAGTACCGGGATGACAGGGGTGACCGGGGAGCTGTTTTTT. Its protein product is CASSTGMTGVTGELFF. The rearrangement joins TRBV19 to TRBJ2-2; the match to TRBD1 covers 8 bases. After removal of 4 bases from V and 5 bases from J, the junction contained 9 bases not matched to a gene. This CDR3 has 16 residues. Germline loops: CDR1 LNHDA, CDR2 SQIVND (reference sequence).

The chain couples TRBV3-1 (or the pseudogene TRBV3-2) to TRBJ2-7; 10 bases map to TRBD2. The ends lost 0 bases at V and 11 bases at J; junction bases unmatched: 7. The CDR3 is 14 residues long. Germline CDR1 and CDR2: LGHDT and YNNKEL (reference sequence). The CDR3 coding sequence is TGTGCCAGCAGCCAAGATTCCCTAGCGGGAGTAAAGTACTTC. Protein: CASSQDSLAGVKYF.

The chain employs TRBV5-8 and TRBJ1-2; 7 nucleotides line up with TRBD1. The CDR3 sequence is 14 residues long. Looked up from germline, CDR1 is SGHTS and CDR2 is YDEGEE. Losses at the gene ends were 3 bases for V and 10 bases for J; bases not matched to a gene: 12. CDR3 coding DNA: TGTGCCAGCAGCTCTAGCACGGGGACAGCCTTCTACACCTTC. It is translated as CASSSSTGTAFYTF.

Only a few counts were recorded for this clone. V gene TRBV3-1 (or the pseudogene TRBV3-2) combines with J gene TRBJ1-5; a possible D gene is TRBD1 (6 bases). Per germline, CDR1 LGHDT and CDR2 YNNKEL (reference sequence). The V and J ends lost 0 bases and 0 bases respectively, with 15 bases between them. The length of the CDR3 is 18 residues. The CDR3, as DNA: TGTGCCAGCAGCCAAGATATCGACAGGCGGAATAGCAATCAGCCCCAGCATTTT. Translating gives CASSQDIDRRNSNQPQHF.

This chain's CDR3 is CAITSQGTGVGMFGNTIYF. For the CDR3, the DNA is TGTGCCATCACCTCCCAAGGGACAGGGGTGGGCATGTTTGGAAACACCATATATTTT. The J gene is TRBJ1-3, the V gene TRBV10-3, with 10 bases lining up with TRBD1. The CDR3 totals 19 residues. Germline V lookup: CDR1 ENHRY, CDR2 SYGVKD. V gave up 7 bases and J gave up 3 bases; unmatched junction bases: 18.

V is TRBV11-2 and J is TRBJ2-1, with 9 bases identical to TRBD2. The V and J ends lost 2 bases and 16 bases, in that order; junction bases with no gene match: 6. The CDR3 is 12 amino acids. Germline loops: CDR1 SGHAT, CDR2 FQNNGV. CDR3 sequence: CASSLISGSSFF. The DNA of the CDR3 is TGTGCCAGCAGCTTAATTAGCGGGAGCTCATTCTTC.

This chain uses TRBV5-1 with TRBJ1-1; no definite D call. The germline V gene has CDR1 SGHRS and CDR2 YFSETQ. The CDR3 contains 16 residues. V lost 0 bases to trimming and J lost 1 base, with 13 bases between them. The CDR3 spells CASSLAGGMTNTEAFF. In DNA, the CDR3 is TGCGCCAGCAGCTTGGCCGGAGGGATGACGAACACTGAAGCTTTCTTT.

The chain recombines TRBV28 with TRBJ2-2; 10 bases line up with TRBD1. The CDR3 covers 20 residues. CDR1 is MDHEN, CDR2 SYDVKM, per germline. The V gene end was trimmed by 1 base and the J gene end by 4 bases; junction bases not matched to a gene: 15. The CDR3 DNA reads TGTGCCAGCAGTTTATTTTTGGACAGGGGGATCCTATCAAGCACCGGGGAGCTGTTTTTT. Its protein product is CASSLFLDRGILSSTGELFF.

The count of this clone is one. The gene calls are TRBV7-9 and TRBJ1-5; 7 bases fit TRBD1. CDR3 size: 14 residues. V shed 5 bases, J shed 3 bases, and the junction held 4 bases outside the gene matches. Per germline, CDR1 SEHNR and CDR2 FQNEAQ (reference sequence). This CDR3 reads CASSPGTVNQPQHF. DNA for the CDR3: TGTGCCAGCAGCCCCGGGACAGTCAATCAGCCCCAGCATTTT.

The chain is built from TRBV11-2 and TRBJ2-1, with 7 positions matching TRBD2. The CDR3 length is 14 residues. The V gene's germline CDR1 is SGHAT and CDR2 FQNNGV. The J segment lost 7 bases and the V segment lost 4 bases, leaving 7 bases of the junction unmatched. CDR3 sequence reads: CASSSAGTTNEQFF. The DNA for the CDR3 is TGTGCCAGCAGCTCCGCCGGGACTACTAATGAGCAGTTCTTC.

This clone was counted a few times. V usage is TRBV5-8 and J usage is TRBJ2-1, with 9 bases identical to TRBD1. In germline, CDR1 is SGHTS, CDR2 YDEGEE. V lost 1 base, J lost 7 bases, and 6 bases stayed unmatched. This CDR3 comprises 15 residues. This chain's CDR3 is CASSLYTGGLNEQFF. The DNA for the CDR3 is TGTGCCAGCAGCTTGTACACAGGGGGCTTGAATGAGCAGTTCTTC. The complete variable domain, with remaining parts taken from reference TRBV5-8 and TRBJ2-1, reads EAGVTQSPTHLIKTRGQQATLRCSPISGHTSVYWYQQALGLGLQFLLWYDEGEERNRGNFPPRFSGRQFPNYSSELNVNALELEDSALYLCASSLYTGGLNEQFFGPGTRLTVL.

The chain uses TRBV18 and TRBJ1-1, with TRBD1 as a possible D gene (5 bases). The CDR3 is made up of 13 amino acids. V lost 8 bases, J lost 1 base, and 11 bases lay in between. CDR1 is KGHSH and CDR2 is LQKENI in the germline V gene. The DNA of the CDR3 is TGTGCCAGCGCGGACGGACAGAACACTGAAGCTTTCTTT. Its translation is CASADGQNTEAFF.

To note about this clone: This may be a read error, as it is one base from a much larger clone. This chain joins TRBV5-1 and TRBJ1-1, with 7 bases fitting TRBD1. The CDR3 has 16 amino acids. Germline V lookup: CDR1 SGHRS, CDR2 YFSETQ. The V gene end was trimmed by 0 bases and the J gene end by 4 bases; junction bases not matched to a gene: 9. The CDR3 region has the DNA TGCGCCAGCAGCTTGGGTAACAGGGGTGGAGGCACTGAAGCTTTCTTT. It codes for CASSLGNRGGGTEAFF. Full variable domain (missing parts from reference TRBV5-1 and TRBJ1-1): KAGVTQTPRYLIKTRGQQVTLSCSPISGHRSVSWYQQTPGQGLQFLFEYFSETQRNKGNFPGRFSGRQFSNSRSEMNVSTLELGDSALYLCASSLGNRGGGTEAFFGQGTRLTVV.

This sequence joins TRBV7-2 and TRBJ2-7, with 9 bases lining up with TRBD2. Germline V CDR1 and CDR2: SGHTA, FQGNSA. CDR3 length: 14 amino acids. V was clipped by 1 base and J by 5 bases; unmatched bases: 3. CDR3 sequence (DNA): TGTGCCAGCAGCTTAGTAGCGGGAGTAAACGAGCAGTACTTC. Translation: CASSLVAGVNEQYF.

This clone was recorded only once. This chain connects TRBV28 to TRBJ1-2; 7 bases align to TRBD1. The V segment lost 5 bases and the J segment 8 bases; nucleotides outside the gene matches: 11. CDR3 length equals 14 residues. CDR1 is MDHEN, CDR2 SYDVKM, per germline. The CDR3 spells CASSRTGLWQGYTF. The CDR3 DNA is TGTGCCAGCAGTCGGACAGGACTATGGCAGGGCTACACCTTC.